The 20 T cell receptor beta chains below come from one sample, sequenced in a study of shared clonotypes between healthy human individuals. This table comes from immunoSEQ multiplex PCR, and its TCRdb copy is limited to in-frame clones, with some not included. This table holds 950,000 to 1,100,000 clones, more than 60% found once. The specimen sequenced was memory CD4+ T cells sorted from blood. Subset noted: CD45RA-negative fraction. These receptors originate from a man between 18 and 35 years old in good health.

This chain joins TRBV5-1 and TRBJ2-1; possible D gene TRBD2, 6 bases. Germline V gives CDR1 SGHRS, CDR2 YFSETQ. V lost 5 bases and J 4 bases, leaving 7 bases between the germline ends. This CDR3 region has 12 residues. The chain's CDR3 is CASRLAYNEQFF. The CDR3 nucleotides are TGCGCCAGCAGGCTAGCGTACAATGAGCAGTTCTTC.

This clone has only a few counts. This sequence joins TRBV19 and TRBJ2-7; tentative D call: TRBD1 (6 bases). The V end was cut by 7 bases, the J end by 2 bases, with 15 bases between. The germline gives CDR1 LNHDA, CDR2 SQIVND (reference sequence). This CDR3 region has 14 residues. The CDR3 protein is CASNRNGQPYEQYF. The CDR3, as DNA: TGTGCCAGTAATCGAAACGGACAGCCCTACGAGCAGTACTTC.

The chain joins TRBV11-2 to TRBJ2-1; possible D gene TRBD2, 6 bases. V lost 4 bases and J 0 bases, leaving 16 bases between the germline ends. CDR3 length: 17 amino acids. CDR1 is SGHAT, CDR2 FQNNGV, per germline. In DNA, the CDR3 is TGTGCCAGCAGCTACCGACGGCCCGGGAGCTCCTACAATGAGCAGTTCTTC. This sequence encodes CASSYRRPGSSYNEQFF.

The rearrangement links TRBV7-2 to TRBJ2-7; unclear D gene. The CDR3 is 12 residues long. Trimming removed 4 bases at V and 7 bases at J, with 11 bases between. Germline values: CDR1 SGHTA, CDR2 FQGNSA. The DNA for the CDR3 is TGTGCCAGCAGCTCCCCTCCAGCAGAGCAGTACTTC. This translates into CASSSPPAEQYF.

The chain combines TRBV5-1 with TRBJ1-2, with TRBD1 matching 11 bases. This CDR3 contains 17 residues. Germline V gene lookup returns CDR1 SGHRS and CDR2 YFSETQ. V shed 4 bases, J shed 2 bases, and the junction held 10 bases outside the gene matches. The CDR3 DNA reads TGCGCCAGCAGCATAGGACAGGGGGCTATTCCCAACTATGGCTACACCTTC. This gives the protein CASSIGQGAIPNYGYTF.

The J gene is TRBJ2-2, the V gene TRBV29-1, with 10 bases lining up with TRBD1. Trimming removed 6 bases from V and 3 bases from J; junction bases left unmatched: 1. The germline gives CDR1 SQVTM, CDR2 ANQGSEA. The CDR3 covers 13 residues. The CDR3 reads CSVGQGDTGELFF. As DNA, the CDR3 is TGCAGCGTCGGACAGGGGGACACCGGGGAGCTGTTTTTT.

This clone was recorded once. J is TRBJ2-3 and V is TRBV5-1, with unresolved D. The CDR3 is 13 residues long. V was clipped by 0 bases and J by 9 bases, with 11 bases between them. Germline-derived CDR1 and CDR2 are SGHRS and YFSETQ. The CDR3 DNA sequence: TGCGCCAGCAGCTTGGAGGCAGGTGGGACGCAGTATTTT. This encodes CASSLEAGGTQYF. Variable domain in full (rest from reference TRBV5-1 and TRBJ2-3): KAGVTQTPRYLIKTRGQQVTLSCSPISGHRSVSWYQQTPGQGLQFLFEYFSETQRNKGNFPGRFSGRQFSNSRSEMNVSTLELGDSALYLCASSLEAGGTQYFGPGTRLTVL.

The CDR3 sequence: CAKSLSSTDTQYF. The CDR3 nucleotides are TGTGCCAAGTCTCTGAGCAGCACAGATACGCAGTATTTT. The chain recombines TRBV2 with TRBJ2-3; no firm D call. Trimming stripped 10 bases from V and 0 bases from J, with 11 bases between. In germline, CDR1 is SNHLY, CDR2 FYNNEI. CDR3 length equals 13 residues.

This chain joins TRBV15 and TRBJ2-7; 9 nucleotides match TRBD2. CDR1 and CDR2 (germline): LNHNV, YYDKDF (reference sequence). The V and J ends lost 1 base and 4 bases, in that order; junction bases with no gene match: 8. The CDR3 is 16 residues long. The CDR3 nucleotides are TGTGCCACCAGCAGAGCAGGGAGACTAGCGGTATACGAGCAGTACTTC. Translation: CATSRAGRLAVYEQYF.

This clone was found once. The CDR3 region is CASRNSPGETQYF. CDR3 DNA sequence: TGTGCCAGCAGAAACAGCCCGGGGGAGACCCAGTACTTC. V and J are TRBV2 and TRBJ2-5; a weak D match, TRBD2 (5 bases). The CDR3 spans 13 residues. The germline gives CDR1 SNHLY, CDR2 FYNNEI. Trimming took off 6 bases at V and 5 bases at J, with 13 bases between the two ends. The variable domain in full, with the rest retrieved from reference TRBV2 and TRBJ2-5, is EPEVTQTPSHQVTQMGQEVILRCVPISNHLYFYWYRQILGQKVEFLVSFYNNEISEKSEIFDDQFSVERPDGSNFTLKIRSTKLEDSAMYFCASRNSPGETQYFGPGTRLLVL.

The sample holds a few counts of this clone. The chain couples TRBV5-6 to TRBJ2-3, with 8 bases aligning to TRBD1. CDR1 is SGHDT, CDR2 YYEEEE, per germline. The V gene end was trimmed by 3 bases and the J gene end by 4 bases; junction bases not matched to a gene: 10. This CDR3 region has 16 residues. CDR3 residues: CASSSDRVGGADTQYF. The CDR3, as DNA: TGTGCCAGCAGCTCGGACAGGGTCGGCGGGGCAGATACGCAGTATTTT. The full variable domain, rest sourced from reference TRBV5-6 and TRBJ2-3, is DAGVTQSPTHLIKTRGQQVTLRCSPKSGHDTVSWYQQALGQGPQFIFQYYEEEERQRGNFPDRFSGHQFPNYSSELNVNALLLGDSALYLCASSSDRVGGADTQYFGPGTRLTVL.

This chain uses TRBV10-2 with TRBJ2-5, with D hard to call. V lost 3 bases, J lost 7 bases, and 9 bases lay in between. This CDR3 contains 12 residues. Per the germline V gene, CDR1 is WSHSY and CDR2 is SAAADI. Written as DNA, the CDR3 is TGCGCCAGCAGTGAAATTGAAGGGACCCAGTACTTC. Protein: CASSEIEGTQYF.

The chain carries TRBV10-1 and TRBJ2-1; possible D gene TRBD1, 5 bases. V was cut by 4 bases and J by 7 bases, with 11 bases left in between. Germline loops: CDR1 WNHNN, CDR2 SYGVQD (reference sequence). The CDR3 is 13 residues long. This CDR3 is CASSGGLTNEQFF. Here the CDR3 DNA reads TGCGCCAGCAGTGGGGGCCTTACTAATGAGCAGTTCTTC.

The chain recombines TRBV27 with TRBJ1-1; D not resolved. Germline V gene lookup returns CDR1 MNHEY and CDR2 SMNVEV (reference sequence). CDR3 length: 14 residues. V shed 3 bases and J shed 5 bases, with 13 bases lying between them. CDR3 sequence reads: CASSFAIKGTEAFF. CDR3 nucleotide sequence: TGTGCCAGCAGTTTTGCGATCAAAGGGACTGAAGCTTTCTTT.

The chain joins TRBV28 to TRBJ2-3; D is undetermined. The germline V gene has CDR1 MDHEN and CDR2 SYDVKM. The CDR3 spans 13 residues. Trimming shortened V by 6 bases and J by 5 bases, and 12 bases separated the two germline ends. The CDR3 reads CASSPRALDTQYF. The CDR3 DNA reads TGTGCCAGCAGCCCAAGGGCCCTAGATACGCAGTATTTT.

The CDR3 sequence: CATRNSGGTYNEQFF. For the CDR3, the DNA is TGTGCCACCAGGAACTCGGGTGGGACCTACAATGAGCAGTTCTTC. The chain employs TRBV15 and TRBJ2-1, with no clear D. V was shortened by 6 bases and J by 2 bases, with 14 bases between the two germline ends. Per the germline V gene, CDR1 is LNHNV and CDR2 is YYDKDF (reference sequence). This CDR3 has 15 residues.

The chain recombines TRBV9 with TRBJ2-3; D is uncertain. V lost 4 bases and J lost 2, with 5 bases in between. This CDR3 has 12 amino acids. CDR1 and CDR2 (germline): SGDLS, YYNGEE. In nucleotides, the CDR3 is TGTGCCAGCAGCCAAAACACAGATACGCAGTATTTT. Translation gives CASSQNTDTQYF.

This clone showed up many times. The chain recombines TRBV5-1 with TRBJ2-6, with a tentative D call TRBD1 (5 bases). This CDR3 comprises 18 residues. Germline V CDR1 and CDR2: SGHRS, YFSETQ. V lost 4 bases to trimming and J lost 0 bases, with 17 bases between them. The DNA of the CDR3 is TGCGCCAGCAGCCCACAGACAGTCCTCGGCTCTGGGGCCAACGTCCTGACTTTC. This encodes CASSPQTVLGSGANVLTF. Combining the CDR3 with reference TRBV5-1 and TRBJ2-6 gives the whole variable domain KAGVTQTPRYLIKTRGQQVTLSCSPISGHRSVSWYQQTPGQGLQFLFEYFSETQRNKGNFPGRFSGRQFSNSRSEMNVSTLELGDSALYLCASSPQTVLGSGANVLTFGAGSRLTVL.

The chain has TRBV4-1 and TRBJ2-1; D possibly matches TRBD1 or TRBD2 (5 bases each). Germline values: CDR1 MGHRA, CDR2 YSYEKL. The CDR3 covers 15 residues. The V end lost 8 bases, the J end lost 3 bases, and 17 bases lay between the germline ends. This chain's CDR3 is CASRDADGVYNEQFF. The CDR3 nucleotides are TGCGCCAGCCGGGACGCGGATGGAGTCTACAATGAGCAGTTCTTC.

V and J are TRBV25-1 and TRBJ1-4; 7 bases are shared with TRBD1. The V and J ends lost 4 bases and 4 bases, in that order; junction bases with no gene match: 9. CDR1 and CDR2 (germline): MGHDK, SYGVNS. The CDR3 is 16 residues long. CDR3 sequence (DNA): TGTGCCAGCAGTGGTCCAGGGGGTTCGTTTAATGAAAAACTGTTTTTT. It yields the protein CASSGPGGSFNEKLFF.